This T cell receptor beta chain was sequenced for a study of cytomegalovirus exposure and HLA in healthy donors. Across the whole study: A preliminary data release comprised around 85 million unique TCRs obtained from HLA-typed donors. General study results and limits: The study reported that TCR beta sequences accurately predicted HLA-A and HLA-B alleles in most subjects. Researchers counted roughly 160 TCR beta chains as cytomegalovirus-associated.

In the PCR, 60 Vbeta and 13 Jbeta primers were used. As originally analysed: Among the unique TCR beta chains that a later analysis counted, around 82 million in all, roughly 9.9 million were shared. Some clones are missing from TCRdb's copy, which holds only in-frame ones; the method was immunoSEQ multiplex PCR. V, J and clone size derive from that table, while D and trimming were established from the DNA sequence. The data contain around 120,000 clones, just under 75% of them singletons. This clone was counted only a few times. Its antigen is undetermined. This CDR3 is 15 amino acids long. V was trimmed by 6 bases and J by 6 bases, leaving 21 bases between them. Germline lookup yields CDR1 MDHEN and CDR2 SYDVKM.

Sequencing was performed on PBMCs. This chain connects TRBV28 to TRBJ2-7; D is unclear. This TCR was sampled from a man aged 50 to 60 in good health and CMV-seropositive. CDR3 nucleotide sequence: TGTGCCAGCAGCCTCGTTCGAATACGCACTCGCGAGCAGTACTTC. Protein sequence: CASSLVRIRTREQYF.